This T cell receptor beta chain was sequenced during a study of T cell responses to AZD1222 COVID-19 vaccine. Generated by immunoSEQ multiplex PCR, the TCRdb table keeps only in-frame clones and is missing some. The table lists approximately 110,000 clones, approximately 88% of them singletons. This CDR3 spans 13 amino acids. Per germline, CDR1 SGHTA and CDR2 FQGTGA. Trimming pared 6 bases from V and 7 bases from J, leaving 10 bases between. The sample here was peripheral blood, taken on day 0 of AZD1222 vaccination. This sequence was found in an adult in good health. V and J are TRBV7-3 and TRBJ1-6, with D maybe TRBD1 (6 bases). DNA of the CDR3: TGTGCCAGCAGATTCGACAGGAATTCACCCCTCCACTTT. Protein sequence: CASRFDRNSPLHF.